Each of the 30 T cell receptor beta chains below was sequenced from the same sample in a study of cytomegalovirus exposure and HLA in healthy donors. Only in-frame clones appear in the TCRdb table, and some are missing; sequencing was by immunoSEQ multiplex PCR. The table lists some 330,000 clones, just over 85% of them singletons. The sequenced sample was PBMCs. These receptors were collected from a woman aged 18-29 years in good health and CMV-seronegative.

This chain uses TRBV4-3 with TRBJ1-2; D ambiguous. V was clipped by 0 bases and J by 8 bases, with 13 bases between them. The CDR3 contains 14 residues. Germline V gene data show CDR1 as LGHNA and CDR2 as YSLEER. For the CDR3, the DNA is TGCGCCAGCAGCCAAGATACCGAGCTCCCCGGCTACACCTTC. It specifies CASSQDTELPGYTF.

The chain joins TRBV27 to TRBJ2-2; the match to TRBD1 covers 8 bases. After removal of 7 bases from V and 1 base from J, the junction contained 5 bases not matched to a gene. CDR1 MNHEY and CDR2 SMNVEV come from the germline V gene (reference sequence). This CDR3 comprises 15 residues. In DNA, the CDR3 is TGTGCCAGCACCCAACAGGGGGAGAACACCGGGGAGCTGTTTTTT. Protein sequence: CASTQQGENTGELFF.

V gene TRBV7-2 combines with J gene TRBJ2-1; TRBD2 aligns across 9 bases. This CDR3 contains 16 residues. Trimming took 2 bases from V and 8 from J; bases not matched to a gene: 10. CDR1 and CDR2 from the germline V gene are SGHTA and FQGNSA. This chain's CDR3 is CASSLLAGYQVHEQFF. CDR3 DNA sequence: TGTGCCAGCAGCTTACTAGCGGGATATCAAGTCCATGAGCAGTTCTTC. The full variable domain, completed using reference TRBV7-2 and TRBJ2-1, is GAGVSQSPSNKVTEKGKDVELRCDPISGHTALYWYRQSLGQGLEFLIYFQGNSAPDKSGLPSDRFSAERTGGSVSTLTIQRTQQEDSAVYLCASSLLAGYQVHEQFFGPGTRLTVL.

V usage is TRBV6-5 and J usage is TRBJ1-1; 9 nucleotides line up with TRBD1. After removal of 7 bases from V and 2 bases from J, the junction contained 8 bases not matched to a gene. Germline assignment: CDR1 MNHEY and CDR2 SVGAGI. This CDR3 has 15 residues. In DNA, the CDR3 is TGTGCCAGCAAGATCCCGGGACAGGGAAACACTGAAGCTTTCTTT. It specifies CASKIPGQGNTEAFF.

The V and J genes are TRBV9 and TRBJ2-2; a possible D gene is TRBD2 (5 bases). The V end was cut by 4 bases, the J end by 3 bases, with 19 bases between. CDR3 length: 17 residues. Germline V gives CDR1 SGDLS, CDR2 YYNGEE. The CDR3 is CASSPRGSRVYTGELFF. The CDR3 nucleotides are TGTGCCAGCAGCCCTCGAGGGTCTCGAGTCTACACCGGGGAGCTGTTTTTT.

The chain uses TRBV21-1 and TRBJ2-6; TRBD2 is taken as the D call from the table, unchecked against the DNA. TRBV21-1 is a pseudogene locus. The CDR3 has 18 residues. As DNA, the CDR3 is TGTGCCAGCAGCAAAAGTGTTCGACTCCTCTCTGGGGCCAACGTCCTGACTTTC. Protein: CASSKSVRLLSGANVLTF.

The chain carries TRBV6-5 and TRBJ2-3, with TRBD1 identical over 11 bases. The CDR3 has 14 amino acids. With 6 bases clipped from V and 4 bases from J, the junction kept 3 bases outside the gene matches. From germline, CDR1 is MNHEY and CDR2 SVGAGI. The CDR3 region has the DNA TGTGCCAGCAGCAGGACAGGGGGCTCAGATACGCAGTATTTT. Protein product: CASSRTGGSDTQYF.

This clone was found a few times. The rearrangement links TRBV7-7 to TRBJ2-3; 10 bases are a match to TRBD2. The germline CDR1 and CDR2 sequences are SSHAT and FNYEAQ (reference sequence). V trimming: 5 bases; J trimming: 4 bases; junction bases outside the gene matches: 9. The CDR3 runs 16 residues. The CDR3 protein is CASSLGGAGGADTQYF. As DNA, the CDR3 is TGTGCCAGCAGCCTAGGGGGAGCGGGAGGGGCAGATACGCAGTATTTT.

The chain employs TRBV6-5 and TRBJ2-3; D is possibly TRBD1 (6 bases). From germline, CDR1 is MNHEY and CDR2 SVGAGI. Trimming shortened V by 0 bases and J by 2 bases, and 9 bases separated the two germline ends. The CDR3 length is 15 residues. In DNA, the CDR3 is TGTGCCAGCAGTTACTCGGGGGCCTACACAGATACGCAGTATTTT. The encoded protein is CASSYSGAYTDTQYF.

The rearrangement joins TRBV11-2 to TRBJ2-7, with a weak D call TRBD1 (7 bases). Germline loops: CDR1 SGHAT, CDR2 FQNNGV. Trimming stripped 1 base from V and 3 bases from J, with 13 bases between. This CDR3 comprises 15 residues. The CDR3 loop reads CASSLAAGGLYEQYF. The CDR3 region has the DNA TGTGCCAGCAGCTTAGCCGCAGGGGGGCTCTACGAGCAGTACTTC.

V usage is TRBV7-2 and J usage is TRBJ2-7; 8 bases fit TRBD1. CDR1 is SGHTA, CDR2 FQGNSA, per germline. The V gene end was trimmed by 0 bases and the J gene end by 6 bases; junction bases not matched to a gene: 4. The CDR3 sequence is 14 residues long. The CDR3 nucleotides are TGTGCCAGCAGCTTAGCGGCCAGGGGGCGCGAGCAGTACTTC. Translated: CASSLAARGREQYF.

The chain combines TRBV5-4 with TRBJ2-3; 8 bases are shared with TRBD2. The CDR3 has 16 residues. Trimming cost V 0 bases and J 4 bases; bases outside gene matches: 7. Germline lookup yields CDR1 SGHNT and CDR2 YYREEE (reference sequence). The CDR3 protein is CASSLAGLAGPDTQYF. The CDR3 coding sequence is TGTGCCAGCAGCTTGGCGGGTTTAGCGGGACCAGATACGCAGTATTTT.

The chain employs TRBV5-1 and TRBJ1-2; D is ambiguous. Trimming left V 5 bases short and J 4 bases short, with 12 bases between. Germline V gene sequence: CDR1 SGHRS, CDR2 YFSETQ. The CDR3 is made up of 13 amino acids. The CDR3 DNA sequence: TGCGCCAGCAGGGAGCCCCCGGGCTATGGCTACACCTTC. Amino acids: CASREPPGYGYTF.

The chain links TRBV6-5 to TRBJ1-1; D is unclear. Germline-derived CDR1 and CDR2 are MNHEY and SVGAGI. The CDR3 runs to 14 residues. Trimming removed 4 bases from V and 0 bases from J, with 9 bases in between. CDR3 residues: CASSFINLNTEAFF. CDR3 in DNA: TGTGCCAGCAGTTTCATCAATCTGAACACTGAAGCTTTCTTT.

The CDR3 DNA sequence: TGTGCCAGCAGTGAAGAGTCTGACAGGAACCAATCCTACGAGCAGTACTTC. Protein product: CASSEESDRNQSYEQYF. The chain uses TRBV2 and TRBJ2-7; TRBD1 is a possible D gene (6 bases). The CDR3 has 17 residues. Germline V gives CDR1 SNHLY, CDR2 FYNNEI. V was cut by 1 base and J by 1 base, with 17 bases left in between.

This chain joins TRBV5-6 and TRBJ1-5; 9 nucleotides match TRBD1. Germline lookup yields CDR1 SGHDT and CDR2 YYEEEE. V trimming: 2 bases; J trimming: 2 bases; junction bases outside the gene matches: 5. The CDR3 consists of 16 residues. CDR3 region: CASSFDRGNGNQPQHF. CDR3 DNA sequence: TGTGCCAGCAGCTTCGACAGGGGGAACGGCAATCAGCCCCAGCATTTT. Supplemented by reference TRBV5-6 and TRBJ1-5, the full variable domain reads DAGVTQSPTHLIKTRGQQVTLRCSPKSGHDTVSWYQQALGQGPQFIFQYYEEEERQRGNFPDRFSGHQFPNYSSELNVNALLLGDSALYLCASSFDRGNGNQPQHFGDGTRLSIL.

The chain has TRBV5-4 and TRBJ2-7, with D perhaps matching TRBD1 (5 bases). The CDR3 runs 15 residues. The germline V and J ends were trimmed by 1 base and 0 bases, with 11 bases remaining between them. CDR1 SGHNT and CDR2 YYREEE come from the germline V gene (reference sequence). The CDR3 sequence: CASSLSGRVSYEQYF. DNA for the CDR3: TGTGCCAGCAGCTTGTCGGGCAGGGTCTCCTACGAGCAGTACTTC.

This clone appeared once. V is TRBV10-1 and J is TRBJ2-7, with D hard to call. Germline V gene sequence: CDR1 WNHNN, CDR2 SYGVQD (reference sequence). This CDR3 contains 14 residues. V lost 3 bases, J lost 0 bases, and 9 bases lay in between. The CDR3, as DNA: TGCGCCAGCAGTGATTGTAGCCGCTCCTACGAGCAGTACTTC. This encodes CASSDCSRSYEQYF.

This rearrangement joins TRBV4-3 to TRBJ2-7; 7 bases are shared with TRBD2. CDR1 is LGHNA and CDR2 is YSLEER in the germline V gene. The CDR3 length is 15 residues. Unmatched junction bases numbered 5, after V lost 1 base and J lost 2 bases. The CDR3 loop is CASSQGVAGTYEQYF. For the CDR3, the DNA is TGCGCCAGCAGCCAAGGGGTAGCGGGTACCTACGAGCAGTACTTC.

Concerning this clone itself: One end of the junction fails to match germline, which may point to a read error. This chain connects TRBV5-1 to TRBJ2-5, with TRBD2 identical over 10 bases. Germline CDR1 reads SGHRS; CDR2 reads YFSETQ. CDR3 length: 15 amino acids. CDR3 sequence (DNA): TGCGCCAGCAGCTTGGCAGGGCTAGCGGGAGAGGCCCAGTACTTC. This encodes CASSLAGLAGEAQYF. Full variable domain (missing parts from reference TRBV5-1 and TRBJ2-5): KAGVTQTPRYLIKTRGQQVTLSCSPISGHRSVSWYQQTPGQGLQFLFEYFSETQRNKGNFPGRFSGRQFSNSRSEMNVSTLELGDSALYLCASSLAGLAGEAQYFGPGTRLLVL.

The chain recombines TRBV7-8 with TRBJ1-5; the match to TRBD1 covers 7 bases. CDR1 and CDR2 from the germline V gene are SGHVS and FQNEAQ. The V gene end was trimmed by 5 bases and the J gene end by 2 bases; junction bases not matched to a gene: 0. This CDR3 spans 13 amino acids. The DNA for the CDR3 is TGTGCCAGCAGCGGACAGGGCAATCAGCCCCAGCATTTT. This codes for CASSGQGNQPQHF.

The chain uses TRBV27 and TRBJ2-7; the match to TRBD1 covers 10 bases. Germline values: CDR1 MNHEY, CDR2 SMNVEV (reference sequence). J was trimmed by 7 bases and V by 7 bases; bases with no gene match: 10. The CDR3 runs 14 residues. CDR3 protein: CASTSGQGTGEQYF. CDR3 sequence (DNA): TGTGCCAGCACCTCGGGACAGGGGACGGGAGAGCAGTACTTC.

The genes are TRBV5-4 and TRBJ2-2, with 7 nucleotides matching TRBD1. Germline CDR1 is SGHNT and CDR2 is YYREEE (reference sequence). This CDR3 contains 15 residues. V lost 4 bases to trimming and J lost 0 bases; unmatched junction nucleotides: 3. The CDR3 DNA sequence: TGTGCCAGCAGCAGAGGGGGCTCGAACACCGGGGAGCTGTTTTTT. Translation gives CASSRGGSNTGELFF.

The rearrangement uses TRBV5-1 and TRBJ2-5, with TRBD2 as a possible D gene (6 bases). This CDR3 is built from 14 residues. V gave up 2 bases and J gave up 5 bases, with 13 bases separating them. The germline gives CDR1 SGHRS, CDR2 YFSETQ. The CDR3 loop is CASSFSGSEETQYF. The CDR3 nucleotides read TGCGCCAGCAGCTTTAGCGGATCTGAGGAGACCCAGTACTTC.

The chain couples TRBV5-1 to TRBJ2-7; D is ambiguous. The V gene lost 4 bases and the J gene lost 3 bases, with 14 bases spanning the gap. Germline-derived CDR1 and CDR2 are SGHRS and YFSETQ. The CDR3 is 14 residues long. The DNA for the CDR3 is TGCGCCAGCAGCCCGGAGTTAAATAGCTACGAGCAGTACTTC. Translation: CASSPELNSYEQYF.

The chain employs TRBV4-3 and TRBJ1-2; D is possibly TRBD1 (6 bases). Germline values: CDR1 LGHNA, CDR2 YSLEER. Trimming took 0 bases from V and 8 from J, leaving 10 bases between them. CDR3 size: 13 residues. CDR3 sequence: CASSQDRGEGYTF. DNA of the CDR3: TGCGCCAGCAGCCAAGACAGGGGCGAAGGCTACACCTTC.

V is TRBV2 and J is TRBJ2-2; the match to TRBD2 covers 9 bases. The CDR3 has 20 amino acids. CDR1 is SNHLY and CDR2 is FYNNEI in the germline V gene. V trimming: 3 bases; J trimming: 4 bases; junction bases outside the gene matches: 18. CDR3 DNA sequence: TGTGCCAGCAGTGACCAACATCTAGCTAGCGGGAATCGGGGCACCGGGGAGCTGTTTTTT. Its translation is CASSDQHLASGNRGTGELFF.

This chain joins TRBV27 and TRBJ2-1; D may be TRBD2 (6 bases). This CDR3 is 12 amino acids long. CDR1 and CDR2 (germline): MNHEY, SMNVEV (reference sequence). V was shortened by 8 bases and J by 5 bases, with 10 bases between the two germline ends. CDR3 nucleotide sequence: TGTGCCAGCTGGACTATTAACAATGAGCAGTTCTTC. Its protein is CASWTINNEQFF.

This clone has a handful of counts. The V and J genes are TRBV6-5 and TRBJ2-7, with TRBD2 matching 7 bases. The germline CDR1 and CDR2 sequences are MNHEY and SVGAGI. The junction had 11 bases not matched to a gene; V was cut back by 3 bases and J by 6 bases. The CDR3 length is 15 residues. CDR3 protein: CASSYGAGSPGEQYF. CDR3 nucleotides: TGTGCCAGCAGTTATGGAGCGGGATCCCCGGGCGAGCAGTACTTC.

The CDR3 coding sequence is TGTGCCAGCAGCGGACGGACTAGCGGCCGTACTAGCGGGAGGACTGGGGCCAACGTCCTGACTTTC. Its translation is CASSGRTSGRTSGRTGANVLTF. This chain links TRBV9 with TRBJ2-6, with TRBD2 identical over 12 bases. Germline CDR1 reads SGDLS; CDR2 reads YYNGEE. J gave up 2 bases and V 3 bases, and 18 bases lay outside the gene matches. The CDR3 totals 22 residues.